This TCR beta chain comes out of a study of OX40 agonist ivuxolimab in advanced cancers. Whole-study results and caveats: The antigens recognized by the expanded peripheral T cells, that is their antigen specificity, were not determined.

Regarding this clone: Its antigen is unidentified.

Prior autoimmune disease or systemic immunosuppression barred patients. The timepoints at which blood was sampled were baseline, cycle 4 day 1, and cycle 7 day 1. The CDR3 contains 16 residues. The germline gives CDR1 SGHKS, CDR2 YYEKEE (reference sequence). After removal of 3 bases from V and 5 bases from J, the junction contained 13 bases not matched to a gene. Here immunoSEQ multiplex PCR was the method, and the copy in TCRdb shows in-frame clones only, minus some. The table has fewer than 90,000 clones, approximately 90% seen once. The gene calls are TRBV5-5 and TRBJ2-7; TRBD1 aligns across 8 bases. This TCR derives from an adult with an advanced solid tumor such as melanoma, head and neck, liver or kidney cancer. This sample comprised CD4+ or CD8+ T cells sorted from blood, obtained in a trial of the OX40 agonist ivuxolimab. The CDR3 region has the DNA TGTGCCAGCAGCTCAACGGGACAGGCCCCTGGGCACGAGCAGTACTTC. Its protein product is CASSSTGQAPGHEQYF.